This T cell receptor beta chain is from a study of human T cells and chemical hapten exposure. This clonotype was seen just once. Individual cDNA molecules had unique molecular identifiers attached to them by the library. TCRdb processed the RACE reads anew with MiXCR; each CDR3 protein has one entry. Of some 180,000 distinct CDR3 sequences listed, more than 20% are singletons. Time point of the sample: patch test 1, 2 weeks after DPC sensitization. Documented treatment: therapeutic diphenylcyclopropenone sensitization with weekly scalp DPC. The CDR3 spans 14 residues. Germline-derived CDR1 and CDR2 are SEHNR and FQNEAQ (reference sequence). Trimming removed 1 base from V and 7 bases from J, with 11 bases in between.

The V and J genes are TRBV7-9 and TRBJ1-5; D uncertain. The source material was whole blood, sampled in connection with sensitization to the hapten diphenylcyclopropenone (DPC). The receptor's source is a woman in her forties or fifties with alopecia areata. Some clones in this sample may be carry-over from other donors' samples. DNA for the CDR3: TGTGCCAGCAGCTTAGTCGGCAGTACCCAGCCCCAGCATTTT. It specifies CASSLVGSTQPQHF.